Listed below are T cell receptor beta chains from one sample, sequenced in a study of shared clonotypes between healthy human individuals. The table came from immunoSEQ multiplex PCR; TCRdb's copy has only in-frame clones and leaves some out. The sample gives about 2.2 million clones, approximately 94% of which show up once; roughly 1.8% is in the top ten. Sequenced material: naive CD8+ T cells from PBMCs. These receptors were obtained from a young man in good health. Some clones in this sample may be carry-over from other donors' samples. Each CDR3 is given with its conserved first and last residue. The order of the fields is D gene, J gene, clone size, V gene, CDR3 length, CDR3 DNA, CDR3 protein. D genes are given only for firm matches. Not all rows give a size; the values are once, few, many and, for expanded clones, a class.

>NA|TRBJ1-1|NA|TRBV10-3|12
TGTGCCATCAGTGCCGAAGACAGCGAAGCTTTCTTT
CAISAEDSEAFF
>NA|TRBJ2-3|NA|TRBV29-1|16
TGCAGCGTAAGGCTTGCTGTGTGGGAGAGGACAGATACGCAGTATTTT
CSVRLAVWERTDTQYF
>TRBD1|TRBJ2-7|NA|TRBV5-1|15
TGCGCCAGCAGCTTCGGACAGGGCCTCTCCTACGAGCAGTACTTC
CASSFGQGLSYEQYF
>NA|TRBJ1-3|NA|TRBV19|12
TGTGCCAGTAGTATCGGAGGGAGCTCCATATATTTT
CASSIGGSSIYF
>TRBD2|TRBJ2-7|NA|TRBV10-3|14
TGTGCCATCAGCGGACTAGCGGGAGTCTACGAGCAGTACTTC
CAISGLAGVYEQYF
>NA|TRBJ2-5|NA|TRBV11-1|17
TGTGCCAGCAGCTTCCGGACAGAAAGGGGCTACCAAGAGACCCAGTACTTC
CASSFRTERGYQETQYF
>NA|TRBJ1-2|NA|TRBV14|15
TGTGCCAGCAGCCAAGGAATGGGATTCTACCATGGCTACACCTTC
CASSQGMGFYHGYTF
>NA|TRBJ2-5|NA|TRBV7-9|15
TGTGCCAGCAGCTCCTATAGCACCCGCCAAGAGACCCAGTACTTC
CASSSYSTRQETQYF
>NA|TRBJ1-5|NA|TRBV21-1|18
TGTGCCAGCAGTATAATCCGGGACGTTGAGAATAGCAATCAGCCCCAGCATTTT
CASSIIRDVENSNQPQHF
>TRBD2|TRBJ2-7|NA|TRBV9|17
TGTGCCAGCAGCCCTAGCGGGAGATCTTCAGTCGGCTACGAGCAGTACTTC
CASSPSGRSSVGYEQYF
>NA|TRBJ1-5|NA|TRBV4-3|15
TGCGCCAGCAGCCCGCACAGGGAGGTGGATCAGCCCCAGCATTTT
CASSPHREVDQPQHF
>NA|TRBJ2-2|NA|TRBV29-1|13
TGCAGCGTTGAAGATATGATATCCGGGGAGCTGTTTTTT
CSVEDMISGELFF
>NA|TRBJ2-1|NA|TRBV28|13
TGTGCCAGCAGTTTACAGACTATAAATGAGCAGTTCTTC
CASSLQTINEQFF
>NA|TRBJ2-1|once|TRBV25-1|15
TGTGCCAGCAGTGAACAGGGGTTGGAAGGTCATGAGCAGTTCTTC
CASSEQGLEGHEQFF
>NA|TRBJ1-3|NA|TRBV15|18
TGTGCCACCAGCAGAGGCCCACAGGGCGCTTACTCTGGAAACACCATATATTTT
CATSRGPQGAYSGNTIYF
>TRBD1|TRBJ2-2|NA|TRBV7-9|15
TGTGCCAGCAGCAACCGACAGGGGGCTTCCGGGGAGCTGTTTTTT
CASSNRQGASGELFF
>NA|TRBJ1-1|NA|TRBV7-8|15
TGTGCCAGCAGCTTAGCGAGGGTAGCGGCTACTGAAGCTTTCTTT
CASSLARVAATEAFF
>TRBD1|TRBJ1-2|NA|TRBV16|15
TGTGCCAGCAGCCCAACCCGGGACAGCAACTATGGCTACACCTTC
CASSPTRDSNYGYTF
>NA|TRBJ2-7|NA|TRBV5-1|15
TGCGCCAGCAGCTGGAGGGGGAGTGCTTACTACGAGCAGTACTTC
CASSWRGSAYYEQYF
>NA|TRBJ2-7|NA|TRBV5-6|12
TGTGCCAGCAGCTTGGCTTCGTACGAGCAGTACTTC
CASSLASYEQYF